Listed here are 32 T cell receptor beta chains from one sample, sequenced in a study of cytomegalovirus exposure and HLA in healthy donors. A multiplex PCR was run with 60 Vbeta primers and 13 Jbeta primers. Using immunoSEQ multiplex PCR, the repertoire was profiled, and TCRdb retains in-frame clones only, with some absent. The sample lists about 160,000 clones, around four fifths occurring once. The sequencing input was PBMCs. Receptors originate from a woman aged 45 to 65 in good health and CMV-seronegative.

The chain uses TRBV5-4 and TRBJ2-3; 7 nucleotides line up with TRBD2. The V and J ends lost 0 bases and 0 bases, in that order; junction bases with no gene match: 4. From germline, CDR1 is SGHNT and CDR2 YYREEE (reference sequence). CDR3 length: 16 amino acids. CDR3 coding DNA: TGTGCCAGCAGCTTGGTGGGGCGGGGGAGCACAGATACGCAGTATTTT. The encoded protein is CASSLVGRGSTDTQYF. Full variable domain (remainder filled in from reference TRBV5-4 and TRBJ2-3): ETGVTQSPTHLIKTRGQQVTLRCSSQSGHNTVSWYQQALGQGPQFIFQYYREEENGRGNFPPRFSGLQFPNYSSELNVNALELDDSALYLCASSLVGRGSTDTQYFGPGTRLTVL.

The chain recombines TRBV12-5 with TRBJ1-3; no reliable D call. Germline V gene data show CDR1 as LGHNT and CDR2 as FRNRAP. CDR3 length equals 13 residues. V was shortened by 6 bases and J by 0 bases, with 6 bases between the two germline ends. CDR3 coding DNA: TGTGCTAGTGGCCCAGACTCTGGAAACACCATATATTTT. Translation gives CASGPDSGNTIYF.

CDR3 in amino acids: CASSQDARQPQHF. Written as DNA, the CDR3 is TGCGCCAGCAGCCAAGACGCCCGGCAGCCCCAGCATTTT. This chain links TRBV4-3 with TRBJ1-5; D remains unclear. This CDR3 is built from 13 residues. In germline, CDR1 is LGHNA, CDR2 YSLEER. V was shortened by 0 bases and J by 7 bases, with 7 bases between the two germline ends.

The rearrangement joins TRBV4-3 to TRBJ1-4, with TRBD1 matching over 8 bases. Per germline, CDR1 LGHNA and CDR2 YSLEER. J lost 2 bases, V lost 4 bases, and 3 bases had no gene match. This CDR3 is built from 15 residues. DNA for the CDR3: TGCGCCAGCAGCCGTGACAGGGGCACTAATGAAAAACTGTTTTTT. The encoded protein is CASSRDRGTNEKLFF.

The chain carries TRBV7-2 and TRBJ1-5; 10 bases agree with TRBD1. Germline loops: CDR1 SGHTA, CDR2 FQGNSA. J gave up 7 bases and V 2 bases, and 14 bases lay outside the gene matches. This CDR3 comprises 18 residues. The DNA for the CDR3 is TGTGCCAGCAGCTTACCCGACAGGGGGCTCGATAGGGAGCAGCCCCAGCATTTT. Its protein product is CASSLPDRGLDREQPQHF.

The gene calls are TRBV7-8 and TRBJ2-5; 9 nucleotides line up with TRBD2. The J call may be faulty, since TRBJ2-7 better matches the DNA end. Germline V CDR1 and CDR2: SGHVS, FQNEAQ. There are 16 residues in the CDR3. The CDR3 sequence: CASSQTTSGLSYEQYF. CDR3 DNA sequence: TGTGCCAGCAGCCAGACGACTAGCGGACTCTCCTACGAGCAGTACTTC.

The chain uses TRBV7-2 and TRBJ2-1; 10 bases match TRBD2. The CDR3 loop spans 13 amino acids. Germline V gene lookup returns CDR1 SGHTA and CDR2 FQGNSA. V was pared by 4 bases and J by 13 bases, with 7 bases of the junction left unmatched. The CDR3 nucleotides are TGTGCCAGCAGCTCGAGCGGGAGGGCCTCCCAGTTCTTC. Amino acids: CASSSSGRASQFF.

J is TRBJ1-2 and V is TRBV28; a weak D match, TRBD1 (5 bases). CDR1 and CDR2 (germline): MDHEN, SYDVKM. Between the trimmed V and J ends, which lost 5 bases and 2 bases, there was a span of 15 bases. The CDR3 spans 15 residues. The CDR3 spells CASSQATEGNYGYTF. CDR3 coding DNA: TGTGCCAGCAGTCAGGCTACGGAGGGGAACTATGGCTACACCTTC.

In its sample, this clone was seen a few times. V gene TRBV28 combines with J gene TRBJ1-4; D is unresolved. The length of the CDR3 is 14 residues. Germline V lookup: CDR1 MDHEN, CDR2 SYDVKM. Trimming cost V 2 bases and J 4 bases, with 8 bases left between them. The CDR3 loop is CASSLRGFNEKLFF. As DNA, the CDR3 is TGTGCCAGCAGTTTAAGAGGGTTTAATGAAAAACTGTTTTTT.

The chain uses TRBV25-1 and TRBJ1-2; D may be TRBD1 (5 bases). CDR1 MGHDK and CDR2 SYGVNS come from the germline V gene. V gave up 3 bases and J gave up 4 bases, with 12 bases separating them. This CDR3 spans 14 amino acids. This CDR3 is CASSESRGSYGYTF. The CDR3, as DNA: TGTGCCAGCAGTGAGAGTCGGGGGTCCTATGGCTACACCTTC.

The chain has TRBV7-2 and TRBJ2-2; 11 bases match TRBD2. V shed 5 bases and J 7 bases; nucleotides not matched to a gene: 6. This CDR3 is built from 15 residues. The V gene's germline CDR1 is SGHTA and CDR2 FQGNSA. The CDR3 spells CASSLLAGVGGELFF. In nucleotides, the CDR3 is TGTGCCAGCAGCCTACTAGCGGGGGTCGGCGGGGAGCTGTTTTTT.

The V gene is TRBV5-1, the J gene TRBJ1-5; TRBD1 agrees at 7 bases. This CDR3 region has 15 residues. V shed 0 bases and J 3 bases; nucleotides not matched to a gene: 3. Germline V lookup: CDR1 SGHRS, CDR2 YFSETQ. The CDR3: CASSLDRGDNQPQHF. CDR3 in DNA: TGCGCCAGCAGCTTGGACAGGGGCGACAATCAGCCCCAGCATTTT.

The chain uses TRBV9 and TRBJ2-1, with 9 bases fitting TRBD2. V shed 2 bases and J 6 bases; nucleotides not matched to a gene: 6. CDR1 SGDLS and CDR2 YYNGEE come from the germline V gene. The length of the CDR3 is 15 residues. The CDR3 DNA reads TGTGCCAGCAGCGTGGCGGGAGGGCTTTCCAATGAGCAGTTCTTC. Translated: CASSVAGGLSNEQFF.

This CDR3 reads CASRGGLNTGELFF. CDR3 DNA sequence: TGTGCCAGCAGAGGAGGGTTGAACACCGGGGAGCTGTTTTTT. V is TRBV5-8 and J is TRBJ2-2, with D perhaps TRBD2 (6 bases). Germline V gene lookup returns CDR1 SGHTS and CDR2 YDEGEE. The CDR3 covers 14 residues. V was clipped by 5 bases and J by 1 base, with 9 bases between them.

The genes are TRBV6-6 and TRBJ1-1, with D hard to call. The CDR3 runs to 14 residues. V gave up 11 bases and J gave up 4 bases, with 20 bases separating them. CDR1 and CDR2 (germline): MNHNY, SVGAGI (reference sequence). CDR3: CAHNSDSGSTEAFF. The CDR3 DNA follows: TGTGCCCACAATTCGGATTCTGGGAGCACTGAAGCTTTCTTT.

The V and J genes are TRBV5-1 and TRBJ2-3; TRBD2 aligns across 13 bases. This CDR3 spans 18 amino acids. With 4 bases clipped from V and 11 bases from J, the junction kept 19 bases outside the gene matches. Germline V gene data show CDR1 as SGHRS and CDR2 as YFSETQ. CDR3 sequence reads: CASSTTSGGGWSEREQYF. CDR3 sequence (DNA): TGCGCCAGCAGCACTACTAGCGGGGGGGGCTGGTCGGAAAGGGAGCAGTATTTT. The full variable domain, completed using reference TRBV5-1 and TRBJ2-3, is KAGVTQTPRYLIKTRGQQVTLSCSPISGHRSVSWYQQTPGQGLQFLFEYFSETQRNKGNFPGRFSGRQFSNSRSEMNVSTLELGDSALYLCASSTTSGGGWSEREQYFGPGTRLTVL.

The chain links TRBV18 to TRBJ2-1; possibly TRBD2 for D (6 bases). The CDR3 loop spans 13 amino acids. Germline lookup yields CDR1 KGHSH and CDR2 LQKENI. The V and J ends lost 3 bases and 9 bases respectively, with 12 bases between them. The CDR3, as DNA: TGTGCCAGCTCACCGGGACTGGAGGGTGAGCAGTTCTTC. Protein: CASSPGLEGEQFF.

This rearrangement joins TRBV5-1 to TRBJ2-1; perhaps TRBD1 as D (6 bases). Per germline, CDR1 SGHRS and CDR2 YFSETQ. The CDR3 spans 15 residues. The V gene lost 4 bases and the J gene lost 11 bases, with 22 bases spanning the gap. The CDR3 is CASSLIPGQDFQQFF. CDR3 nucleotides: TGCGCCAGCAGCCTTATCCCGGGACAAGATTTCCAGCAGTTCTTC.

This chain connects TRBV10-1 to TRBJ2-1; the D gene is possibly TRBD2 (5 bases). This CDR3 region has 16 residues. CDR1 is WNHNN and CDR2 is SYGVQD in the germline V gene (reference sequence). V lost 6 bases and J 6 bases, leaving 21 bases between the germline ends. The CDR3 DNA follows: TGCGCCAGCAGCACTGTCACTACGAGAGGGCCCAATGAGCAGTTCTTC. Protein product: CASSTVTTRGPNEQFF.

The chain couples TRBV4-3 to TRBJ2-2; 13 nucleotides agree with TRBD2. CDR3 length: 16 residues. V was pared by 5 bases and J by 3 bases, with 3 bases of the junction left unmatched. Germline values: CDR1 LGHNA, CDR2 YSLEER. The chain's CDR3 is CASSYGLAGDTGELFF. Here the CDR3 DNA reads TGCGCCAGCAGCTACGGACTAGCGGGAGACACCGGGGAGCTGTTTTTT.

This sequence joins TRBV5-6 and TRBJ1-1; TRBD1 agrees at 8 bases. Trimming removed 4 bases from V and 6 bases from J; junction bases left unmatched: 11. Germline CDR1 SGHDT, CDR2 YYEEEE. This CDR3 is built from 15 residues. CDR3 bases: TGTGCCAGCAGCACCCGGACAGGGAAATTGGCTGAAGCTTTCTTT. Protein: CASSTRTGKLAEAFF.

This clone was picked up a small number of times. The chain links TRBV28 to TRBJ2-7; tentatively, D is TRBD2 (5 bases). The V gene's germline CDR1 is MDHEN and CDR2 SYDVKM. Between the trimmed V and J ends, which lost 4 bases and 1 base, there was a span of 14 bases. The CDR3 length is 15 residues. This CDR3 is CASSYPWTGSYEQYF. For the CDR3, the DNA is TGTGCCAGCAGTTACCCTTGGACGGGGTCCTACGAGCAGTACTTC.

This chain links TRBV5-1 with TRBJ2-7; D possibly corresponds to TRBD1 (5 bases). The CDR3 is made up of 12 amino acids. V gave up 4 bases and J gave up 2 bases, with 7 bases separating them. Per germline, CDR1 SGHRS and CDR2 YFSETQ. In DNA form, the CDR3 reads TGCGCCAGCAGCACAGGAGCCTACGAGCAGTACTTC. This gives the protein CASSTGAYEQYF.

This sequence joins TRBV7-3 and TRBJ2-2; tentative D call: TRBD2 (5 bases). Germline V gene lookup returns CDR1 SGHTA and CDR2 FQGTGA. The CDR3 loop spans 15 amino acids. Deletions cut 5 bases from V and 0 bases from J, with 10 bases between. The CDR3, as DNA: TGTGCCAGCAGCCCCCGGAGGACGAACACCGGGGAGCTGTTTTTT. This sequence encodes CASSPRRTNTGELFF.

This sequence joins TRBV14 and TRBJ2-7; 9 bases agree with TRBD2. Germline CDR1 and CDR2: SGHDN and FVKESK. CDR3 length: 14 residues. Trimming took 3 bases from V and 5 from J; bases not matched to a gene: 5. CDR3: CASSHGTSSHEQYF. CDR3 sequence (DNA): TGTGCCAGCAGCCATGGGACTAGCAGCCACGAGCAGTACTTC.

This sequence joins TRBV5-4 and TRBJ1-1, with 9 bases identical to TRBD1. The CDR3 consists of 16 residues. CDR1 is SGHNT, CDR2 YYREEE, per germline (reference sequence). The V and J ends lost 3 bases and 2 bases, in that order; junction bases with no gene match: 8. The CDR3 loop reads CASSSTTGGFNTEAFF. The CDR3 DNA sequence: TGTGCCAGCAGCTCCACGACAGGGGGATTTAACACTGAAGCTTTCTTT. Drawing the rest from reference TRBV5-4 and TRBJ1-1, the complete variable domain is ETGVTQSPTHLIKTRGQQVTLRCSSQSGHNTVSWYQQALGQGPQFIFQYYREEENGRGNFPPRFSGLQFPNYSSELNVNALELDDSALYLCASSSTTGGFNTEAFFGQGTRLTVV.

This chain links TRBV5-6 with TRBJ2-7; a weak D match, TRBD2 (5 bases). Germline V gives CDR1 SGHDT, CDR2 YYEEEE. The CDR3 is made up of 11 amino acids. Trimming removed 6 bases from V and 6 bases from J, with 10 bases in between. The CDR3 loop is CASNEGGEQYF. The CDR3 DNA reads TGTGCCAGCAACGAGGGTGGCGAGCAGTACTTC.

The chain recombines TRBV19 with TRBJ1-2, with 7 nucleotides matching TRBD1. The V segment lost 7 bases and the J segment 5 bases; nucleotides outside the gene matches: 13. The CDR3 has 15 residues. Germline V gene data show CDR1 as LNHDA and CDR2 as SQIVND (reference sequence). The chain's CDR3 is CASNLRGGETYGYTF. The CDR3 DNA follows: TGTGCCAGTAATCTGCGAGGGGGCGAAACTTATGGCTACACCTTC. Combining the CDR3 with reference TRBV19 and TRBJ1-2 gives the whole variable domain DGGITQSPKYLFRKEGQNVTLSCEQNLNHDAMYWYRQDPGQGLRLIYYSQIVNDFQKGDIAEGYSVSREKKESFPLTVTSAQKNPTAFYLCASNLRGGETYGYTFGSGTRLTVV.

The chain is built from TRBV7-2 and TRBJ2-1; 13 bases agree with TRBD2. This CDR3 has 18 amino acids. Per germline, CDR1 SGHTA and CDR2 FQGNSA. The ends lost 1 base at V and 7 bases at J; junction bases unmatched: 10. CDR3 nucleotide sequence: TGTGCCAGCAGCTTAGGGGACCCGGGACTAGCGGGGAGGAATGAGCAGTTCTTC. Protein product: CASSLGDPGLAGRNEQFF.

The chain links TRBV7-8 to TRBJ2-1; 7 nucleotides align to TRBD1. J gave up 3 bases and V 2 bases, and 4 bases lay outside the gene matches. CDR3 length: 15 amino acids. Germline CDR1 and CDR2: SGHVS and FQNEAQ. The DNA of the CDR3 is TGTGCCAGCAGCTTAACCGGGACAGTCTACAATGAGCAGTTCTTC. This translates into CASSLTGTVYNEQFF.

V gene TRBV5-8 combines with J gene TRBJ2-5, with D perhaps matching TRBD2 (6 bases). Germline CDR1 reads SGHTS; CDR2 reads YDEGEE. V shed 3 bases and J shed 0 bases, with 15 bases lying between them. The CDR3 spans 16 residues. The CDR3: CASSYHRLGHQETQYF. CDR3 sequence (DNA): TGTGCCAGCAGCTACCACAGACTAGGCCACCAAGAGACCCAGTACTTC.

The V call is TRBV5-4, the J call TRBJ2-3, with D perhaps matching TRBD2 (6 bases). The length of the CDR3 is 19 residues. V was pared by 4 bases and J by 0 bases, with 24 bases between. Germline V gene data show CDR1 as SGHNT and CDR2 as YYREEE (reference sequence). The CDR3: CASSPSKSFLAPSTDTQYF. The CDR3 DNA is TGTGCCAGCAGCCCAAGTAAATCTTTCCTAGCGCCTAGCACAGATACGCAGTATTTT.